The clone carrying this T cell receptor beta chain was seen at least ten times. Its antigen is not known. The record originates from a study of identical twins. Study-wide points: Cross-sectional statistics underpinned the conclusions; the same donors were not followed.

MiXCR, run by TCRdb on the 5' RACE reads, gives a single entry per CDR3 protein. This sample has roughly 570,000 distinct CDR3 sequences, with roughly 9.9% found just once. The CDR3 is 14 residues long. Deletions cut 4 bases from V and 1 base from J, with 10 bases between. Germline CDR1 is SGHTA and CDR2 is FQGNSA. The sample was also reused in another study, on yellow fever vaccine responses in identical twins.

The rearrangement uses TRBV7-2 and TRBJ2-5, with TRBD1 as a possible D gene (6 bases). Sequencing was performed on PBMCs. The sequence was obtained from a woman aged 18-30 years in good health. The CDR3, as DNA: TGTGCCAGCAGCTCAGGGGCTCCCCAAGAGACCCAGTACTTC. Encoded protein: CASSSGAPQETQYF.